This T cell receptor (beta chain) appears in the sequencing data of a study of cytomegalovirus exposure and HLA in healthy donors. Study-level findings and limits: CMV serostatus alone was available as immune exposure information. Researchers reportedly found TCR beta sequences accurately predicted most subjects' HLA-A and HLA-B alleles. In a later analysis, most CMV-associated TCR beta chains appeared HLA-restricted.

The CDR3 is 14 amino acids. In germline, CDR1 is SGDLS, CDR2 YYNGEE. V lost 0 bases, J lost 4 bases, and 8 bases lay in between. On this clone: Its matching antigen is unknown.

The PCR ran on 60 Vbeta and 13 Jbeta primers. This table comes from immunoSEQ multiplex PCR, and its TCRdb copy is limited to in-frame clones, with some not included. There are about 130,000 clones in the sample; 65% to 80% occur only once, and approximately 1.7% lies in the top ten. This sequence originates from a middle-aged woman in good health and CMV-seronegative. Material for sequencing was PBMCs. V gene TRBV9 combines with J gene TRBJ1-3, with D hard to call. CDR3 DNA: TGTGCCAGCAGCGTAGTTTCGGGAGGAAACACCATATATTTT. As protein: CASSVVSGGNTIYF.